This T cell receptor beta chain derives from a study of T-cell reconstitution after alpha-beta-depleted transplantation in children. Regarding this clonotype: One end of the junction does not line up with germline, which may come from a read error.

CDR3 length equals 15 residues. Germline V gives CDR1 DFQATT, CDR2 SNEGSKA (reference sequence). Researchers prepared the TCRbeta library using unique molecular identifiers, the study reports. One entry per CDR3 protein results from TCRdb running MiXCR on the PCR reads. Of around 490,000 distinct CDR3 sequences in the sample, 10% to 12% are singletons; the top ten hold less than 15%. This TCR was recovered from a female patient aged 2-10 years who had a stem cell transplant for aplastic anemia, so the T cells may come from the graft donor. The input for sequencing was PBMCs, mostly from graft donor cells, taken 180 days after TCRalphabeta/CD19-depleted stem cell transplant. This rearrangement joins TRBV20-1 to TRBJ2-3; the D call may be TRBD1 or TRBD2 (5 bases each). The CDR3 nucleotides are TGCAGTCCTAGTGGCCGAGGGGCGAGCACAGATACGCAGTATTTT. Translating gives CSPSGRGASTDTQYF.